These 27 T cell receptor beta chains share one sample of origin, sequenced in a study of radiotherapy plus CTLA-4 blockade in lung cancer. Only in-frame clones appear in the TCRdb table, and some are missing; sequencing was by immunoSEQ multiplex PCR. Of tens of thousands of clones listed, roughly 77% are singletons. The source was peripheral blood, collected from a patient treated with radiotherapy plus ipilimumab. The source is a human donor with non-small cell lung cancer who had a complete response to radiotherapy plus ipilimumab.

V and J are TRBV5-1 and TRBJ2-5, with 8 bases matching TRBD2. CDR3 length: 15 residues. Per germline, CDR1 SGHRS and CDR2 YFSETQ. With V trimmed by 5 bases and J by 1 base, 7 bases remained unmatched. For the CDR3, the DNA is TGCGCCAGCAGAGATCGGGGGGGGCGCCAAGAGACCCAGTACTTC. This encodes CASRDRGGRQETQYF. Drawing the rest from reference TRBV5-1 and TRBJ2-5, the complete variable domain is KAGVTQTPRYLIKTRGQQVTLSCSPISGHRSVSWYQQTPGQGLQFLFEYFSETQRNKGNFPGRFSGRQFSNSRSEMNVSTLELGDSALYLCASRDRGGRQETQYFGPGTRLLVL.

V usage is TRBV7-9 and J usage is TRBJ2-3; a weak D match, TRBD1 (5 bases). This CDR3 has 14 amino acids. The V and J ends lost 1 base and 1 base respectively, with 6 bases between them. CDR1 and CDR2 (germline): SEHNR, FQNEAQ (reference sequence). The CDR3 protein is CASSLVGGTDTQYF. CDR3 in DNA: TGTGCCAGCAGCTTAGTAGGGGGCACAGATACGCAGTATTTT.

This clone turned up a few times. The rearrangement uses TRBV18 and TRBJ1-3, with a possible D match to TRBD1 (6 bases). Per germline, CDR1 KGHSH and CDR2 LQKENI. The CDR3 contains 16 residues. The V gene lost 4 bases and the J gene lost 4 bases, with 17 bases spanning the gap. This CDR3 reads CASSLQQGREGNTIYF. CDR3 DNA: TGTGCCAGCTCACTGCAACAGGGAAGGGAAGGAAACACCATATATTTT.

This rearrangement joins TRBV4-1 to TRBJ2-3, with 9 bases fitting TRBD1. This CDR3 contains 17 residues. The V gene end was trimmed by 0 bases and the J gene end by 0 bases; junction bases not matched to a gene: 4. Germline values: CDR1 MGHRA, CDR2 YSYEKL. CDR3 protein: CASSQEGQGFSTDTQYF. The DNA for the CDR3 is TGCGCCAGCAGCCAAGAGGGACAGGGTTTTAGCACAGATACGCAGTATTTT.

The V gene is TRBV6-5, the J gene TRBJ1-2; unclear D gene. The CDR3 length is 11 residues. V dropped 7 bases and J dropped 12 bases, with 15 bases sitting between them. The V gene's germline CDR1 is MNHEY and CDR2 SVGAGI. The CDR3 loop reads CASTNGVLDTF. In nucleotides, the CDR3 is TGTGCCAGCACCAACGGGGTGCTGGACACCTTC.

This chain connects TRBV5-1 to TRBJ1-1; TRBD1 aligns across 8 bases. Trimming cost V 0 bases and J 3 bases; bases outside gene matches: 1. The germline V gene encodes CDR1 SGHRS and CDR2 YFSETQ. The length of the CDR3 is 14 residues. Here the CDR3 DNA reads TGCGCCAGCAGCTTGGCAGGGGGCTACACTGAAGCTTTCTTT. Amino acid sequence: CASSLAGGYTEAFF.

The chain is built from TRBV29-1 and TRBJ1-2; TRBD1 aligns across 8 bases. Trimming took 6 bases from V and 4 from J; bases not matched to a gene: 7. The CDR3 contains 13 residues. The germline V gene encodes CDR1 SQVTM and CDR2 ANQGSEA. The CDR3, as DNA: TGCAGCGTGGACAGGGAGACTAGCTATGGCTACACCTTC. Translated: CSVDRETSYGYTF. The complete variable domain, with remaining parts taken from reference TRBV29-1 and TRBJ1-2, reads SAVISQKPSRDICQRGTSLTIQCQVDSQVTMMFWYRQQPGQSLTLIATANQGSEATYESGFVIDKFPISRPNLTFSTLTVSNMSPEDSSIYLCSVDRETSYGYTFGSGTRLTVV.

V and J are TRBV6-1 and TRBJ2-5, with 11 bases identical to TRBD1. The V gene's germline CDR1 is MNHNS and CDR2 SASEGT. After removal of 3 bases from V and 3 bases from J, the junction contained 3 bases not matched to a gene. This CDR3 has 15 amino acids. CDR3 protein: CASSDLGQGEETQYF. The CDR3 DNA follows: TGTGCCAGCAGTGATCTGGGACAGGGGGAAGAGACCCAGTACTTC.

About this clone: The junction departs from germline at one end; a sequencing error may be responsible. The V gene is TRBV5-6, the J gene TRBJ1-2; 12 bases agree with TRBD1. The CDR3 has 14 residues. From germline, CDR1 is SGHDT and CDR2 YYEEEE. The CDR3 loop is CASTTSGTGGAGRF. The CDR3 DNA is TGTGCCAGCACCACGTCCGGGACAGGGGGCGCCGGACGTTTC. Full variable domain (outside the CDR3, taken from reference TRBV5-6 and TRBJ1-2): DAGVTQSPTHLIKTRGQQVTLRCSPKSGHDTVSWYQQALGQGPQFIFQYYEEEERQRGNFPDRFSGHQFPNYSSELNVNALLLGDSALYLCASTTSGTGGAGRFGSGTRLTVV.

V is TRBV6-1 and J is TRBJ1-1; 7 bases agree with TRBD1. Germline V gene sequence: CDR1 MNHNS, CDR2 SASEGT. This CDR3 region has 16 residues. V shed 3 bases, J shed 0 bases, and the junction held 7 bases outside the gene matches. CDR3 sequence reads: CASSDDRVRMNTEAFF. Written as DNA, the CDR3 is TGTGCCAGCAGTGACGACAGGGTGAGGATGAACACTGAAGCTTTCTTT.

The count of this clone is one. CDR3 sequence (DNA): TGTGCCAGTAGGTTCCGCGGGGGAACAGATACGCAGTATTTT. Protein product: CASRFRGGTDTQYF. This rearrangement joins TRBV19 to TRBJ2-3, with TRBD2 matching 7 bases. The trim removed 6 bases at V and 3 bases at J, leaving 6 bases unmatched. Germline-derived CDR1 and CDR2 are LNHDA and SQIVND (reference sequence). This CDR3 is built from 14 residues.

This sequence joins TRBV7-8 and TRBJ1-4, with D possibly being TRBD1 (5 bases). The CDR3 extends over 18 amino acids. Per germline, CDR1 SGHVS and CDR2 FQNEAQ. Trimming took off 1 base at V and 0 bases at J, with 15 bases between the two ends. The CDR3 protein is CASSLGGPGRSTNEKLFF. DNA of the CDR3: TGTGCCAGCAGCTTAGGGGGCCCAGGGAGGTCAACTAATGAAAAACTGTTTTTT.

This chain connects TRBV29-1 to TRBJ2-5; 10 positions agree with TRBD1. With 7 bases clipped from V and 3 bases from J, the junction kept 5 bases outside the gene matches. Germline values: CDR1 SQVTM, CDR2 ANQGSEA. The CDR3 is made up of 13 amino acids. The CDR3 loop is CSADGTGEETQYF. CDR3 coding DNA: TGCAGCGCTGATGGGACAGGGGAAGAGACCCAGTACTTC.

The genes are TRBV2 and TRBJ2-3; 8 bases agree with TRBD1. V shed 8 bases and J 3 bases; nucleotides not matched to a gene: 10. Germline values: CDR1 SNHLY, CDR2 FYNNEI. This CDR3 is built from 15 residues. DNA of the CDR3: TGTGCCAGCCCTGACCCCAACAGGGGGACAGATACGCAGTATTTT. Amino acid sequence: CASPDPNRGTDTQYF. The whole variable domain, remainder taken from reference TRBV2 and TRBJ2-3, is EPEVTQTPSHQVTQMGQEVILRCVPISNHLYFYWYRQILGQKVEFLVSFYNNEISEKSEIFDDQFSVERPDGSNFTLKIRSTKLEDSAMYFCASPDPNRGTDTQYFGPGTRLTVL.

V usage is TRBV5-5 and J usage is TRBJ1-5; TRBD1 aligns across 10 bases. This CDR3 has 15 amino acids. From germline, CDR1 is SGHKS and CDR2 YYEKEE (reference sequence). The J segment lost 7 bases and the V segment lost 3 bases, leaving 7 bases of the junction unmatched. The CDR3 loop reads CASSWGTGEEQPQHF. The CDR3 bases are TGTGCCAGCAGCTGGGGGACAGGGGAGGAGCAGCCCCAGCATTTT.

The J gene is TRBJ1-1, the V gene TRBV5-5; D uncertain. Trimming pared 4 bases from V and 7 bases from J, leaving 8 bases between. The CDR3 loop spans 11 amino acids. Germline V gene sequence: CDR1 SGHKS, CDR2 YYEKEE (reference sequence). Written as DNA, the CDR3 is TGTGCCAGCAGCCTAATCCTTGAAGCTTTCTTT. This sequence encodes CASSLILEAFF.

This clone was observed a few times. The chain joins TRBV5-4 to TRBJ2-5; weak D call: TRBD1 (6 bases). V lost 4 bases, J lost 3 bases, and 16 bases lay in between. The CDR3 is 15 amino acids. Germline loops: CDR1 SGHNT, CDR2 YYREEE (reference sequence). The CDR3 loop reads CASSGGSELKETQYF. The CDR3 region has the DNA TGTGCCAGCAGCGGGGGCAGCGAACTAAAAGAGACCCAGTACTTC.

The table lists this clone with a count of one. The chain recombines TRBV4-3 with TRBJ2-3; D not resolved. Germline V lookup: CDR1 LGHNA, CDR2 YSLEER. This CDR3 is 15 amino acids long. The V end was cut by 0 bases, the J end by 1 base, with 8 bases between. CDR3 sequence (DNA): TGCGCCAGCAGCCAAGACTACAGCCGCACAGATACGCAGTATTTT. Protein sequence: CASSQDYSRTDTQYF.

The chain uses TRBV30 and TRBJ1-1, with a weak D call TRBD1 (5 bases). CDR1 is GTSNPN and CDR2 is SVGIG in the germline V gene (reference sequence). The CDR3 runs 12 residues. Trimming cost V 5 bases and J 8 bases, with 15 bases left between them. The CDR3 DNA is TGTGCCTGGTCCGAGGGCGGGGGAGAAGCTTTCTTT. Amino acids: CAWSEGGGEAFF.

The chain is built from TRBV29-1 and TRBJ2-2; D unclear. Germline V gene data show CDR1 as SQVTM and CDR2 as ANQGSEA. The CDR3 covers 12 residues. The V and J ends lost 7 bases and 1 base respectively, with 7 bases between them. The CDR3 reads CSGGQNTGELFF. The CDR3 bases are TGCAGCGGTGGCCAGAACACCGGGGAGCTGTTTTTT.

In this sample, this clone turned up a few times. This chain links TRBV2 with TRBJ1-5, with 7 bases that match TRBD1. V gave up 6 bases and J gave up 1 base; unmatched junction bases: 6. CDR1 and CDR2 from the germline V gene are SNHLY and FYNNEI. The CDR3 runs 15 residues. The CDR3, as DNA: TGTGCCAGCAGGGGACAGTCCTTGAGCAATCAGCCCCAGCATTTT. The encoded protein is CASRGQSLSNQPQHF.

This clone was recorded once. V and J are TRBV14 and TRBJ1-4; D ambiguous. The V end lost 2 bases, the J end lost 6 bases, and 10 bases lay between the germline ends. Germline V gene data show CDR1 as SGHDN and CDR2 as FVKESK. The CDR3 loop spans 14 amino acids. The CDR3 loop reads CASSQRSGYEKLFF. CDR3 sequence (DNA): TGTGCCAGCAGCCAAAGATCGGGGTATGAAAAACTGTTTTTT.

This rearrangement joins TRBV30 to TRBJ1-5; 9 bases line up with TRBD1. The CDR3 runs 18 residues. Per germline, CDR1 GTSNPN and CDR2 SVGIG (reference sequence). J was trimmed by 4 bases and V by 2 bases; bases with no gene match: 15. The CDR3 DNA follows: TGTGCCTGGAGTCCGGGACAGGGAGTCTTCAGAGGGAATCAGCCCCAGCATTTT. Translation: CAWSPGQGVFRGNQPQHF.

The gene calls are TRBV7-6 and TRBJ1-3; the D is unclear. Germline V gene data show CDR1 as SGHVS and CDR2 as FNYEAQ. V shed 5 bases and J shed 0 bases, with 11 bases lying between them. The CDR3 is 15 amino acids. The CDR3 spells CASSQAPSSGNTIYF. The DNA for the CDR3 is TGTGCCAGCAGCCAGGCCCCGAGCTCTGGAAACACCATATATTTT.

This clone was seen a single time. The identical CDR3 is also encoded by other nucleotide sequences in the sample. V is TRBV9 and J is TRBJ1-1; D is unresolved. The CDR3 extends over 14 amino acids. The V end was cut by 4 bases, the J end by 3 bases, with 13 bases between. CDR1 and CDR2 (germline): SGDLS, YYNGEE. The CDR3, as DNA: TGTGCCAGCAGCCCCCGAGGGTTGGACACTGAAGCTTTCTTT. Translation gives CASSPRGLDTEAFF.

The V and J genes are TRBV2 and TRBJ2-1; perhaps TRBD1 as D (5 bases). CDR3 size: 15 residues. Germline V lookup: CDR1 SNHLY, CDR2 FYNNEI. Trimming took off 2 bases at V and 8 bases at J, with 16 bases between the two ends. The CDR3 DNA sequence: TGTGCCAGCAGTGAATTGAAGGGGTACGGCGATGAGCAGTTCTTC. Its translation: CASSELKGYGDEQFF.

The V and J genes are TRBV9 and TRBJ2-1, with unresolved D. The CDR3 has 12 amino acids. From germline, CDR1 is SGDLS and CDR2 YYNGEE. Trimming left V 4 bases short and J 9 bases short, with 11 bases between. The CDR3: CASSFGFSEQFF. In nucleotides, the CDR3 is TGTGCCAGCAGCTTCGGGTTCAGTGAGCAGTTCTTC.